The 30 T cell receptor beta chains given below trace back to one sample, sequenced in a study of T cell repertoires in ileal Crohn's disease. Measured with immunoSEQ multiplex PCR; TCRdb has only the in-frame clones, and not every one. The table records roughly 7,200 clones, 83% of them present only once. Sequencing was carried out using ileal tissue. Receptors were obtained from an adult with Crohn's disease.

The chain combines TRBV18 with TRBJ2-1, with D possibly TRBD2 on 5 matching bases. This CDR3 has 16 residues. V was trimmed by 2 bases and J by 3 bases, leaving 14 bases between them. In germline, CDR1 is KGHSH, CDR2 LQKENI. The CDR3 loop reads CASSPGGPSRYNEQFF. CDR3 DNA: TGTGCCAGCTCACCAGGCGGCCCTAGCCGCTACAATGAGCAGTTCTTC.

The chain combines TRBV28 with TRBJ1-1; no reliable D call. V shed 3 bases and J shed 0 bases, with 11 bases lying between them. CDR1 and CDR2 (germline): MDHEN, SYDVKM. The CDR3 is 15 residues long. CDR3 residues: CASSLGRNVNTEAFF. Written as DNA, the CDR3 is TGTGCCAGCAGTTTGGGCAGGAACGTGAACACTGAAGCTTTCTTT.

V and J are TRBV5-8 and TRBJ2-1; TRBD2 matches 13 bases. This CDR3 region has 15 residues. Germline V CDR1 and CDR2: SGHTS, YDEGEE. J gave up 8 bases and V 5 bases, and 7 bases lay outside the gene matches. The CDR3 sequence is CASSTRLAGGDEQFF. The CDR3 bases are TGTGCCAGCAGTACAAGACTAGCGGGAGGCGATGAGCAGTTCTTC.

The V call is TRBV30, the J call TRBJ1-5; possibly TRBD1 for D (5 bases). The CDR3 sequence is 13 residues long. Deletions cut 5 bases from V and 6 bases from J, with 14 bases between. Germline CDR1 GTSNPN, CDR2 SVGIG (reference sequence). The CDR3 bases are TGTGCCTGGGGTACGGGGGGGGGTCAGCCCCAGCATTTT. This codes for CAWGTGGGQPQHF.

Only one count was recorded for this clone. The chain couples TRBV5-1 to TRBJ1-4; D ambiguous. The CDR3 runs to 15 residues. The germline V and J ends were trimmed by 4 bases and 4 bases, with 14 bases remaining between them. Germline-derived CDR1 and CDR2 are SGHRS and YFSETQ. The CDR3 region has the DNA TGCGCCAGCAGCAGGGTGGCAGGACTTAATGAAAAACTGTTTTTT. Protein product: CASSRVAGLNEKLFF.

The chain employs TRBV6-1 and TRBJ1-5, with D uncertain. The CDR3 consists of 12 residues. V was clipped by 8 bases and J by 1 base, with 6 bases between them. Germline lookup yields CDR1 MNHNS and CDR2 SASEGT. The CDR3 bases are TGTGCCAGCCGAGGGAGCAATCAGCCCCAGCATTTT. Translation gives CASRGSNQPQHF.

V and J are TRBV28 and TRBJ2-7; D possibly corresponds to TRBD2 (6 bases). The CDR3 sequence is 14 residues long. V shed 11 bases and J shed 3 bases, with 20 bases lying between them. CDR1 and CDR2 from the germline V gene are MDHEN and SYDVKM. CDR3 bases: TGTGCCGTTGTGGCGGGGACGGGGTTCTACGAGCAGTACTTC. This encodes CAVVAGTGFYEQYF. The whole variable domain, filled in from reference TRBV28 and TRBJ2-7, reads DVKVTQSSRYLVKRTGEKVFLECVQDMDHENMFWYRQDPGLGLRLIYFSYDVKMKEKGDIPEGYSVSREKKERFSLILESASTNQTSMYLCAVVAGTGFYEQYFGPGTRLTVT.

The genes are TRBV28 and TRBJ1-2; no clear D. V gave up 4 bases and J gave up 1 base, with 13 bases separating them. CDR1 is MDHEN and CDR2 is SYDVKM in the germline V gene. This CDR3 spans 15 amino acids. As DNA, the CDR3 is TGTGCCAGCAGTTCACCCCGGGGAGGTAACTATGGCTACACCTTC. The encoded protein is CASSSPRGGNYGYTF.

This clone was detected a few times. The rearrangement joins TRBV19 to TRBJ2-7; D perhaps matches TRBD1 (6 bases). Between the trimmed V and J ends, which lost 3 bases and 1 base, there was a span of 10 bases. The CDR3 loop spans 14 amino acids. Germline V CDR1 and CDR2: LNHDA, SQIVND (reference sequence). CDR3 loop: CASSIGTPSYEQYF. DNA for the CDR3: TGTGCCAGTAGTATTGGGACACCTTCCTACGAGCAGTACTTC.

CDR3 DNA sequence: TGTGCCAGCAGCGTAACTATACAGAACACCGGGGAGCTGTTTTTT. Protein sequence: CASSVTIQNTGELFF. This chain connects TRBV9 to TRBJ2-2; no firm D call. The CDR3 is 15 amino acids. V lost 1 base, J lost 1 base, and 8 bases lay in between. Germline V gene sequence: CDR1 SGDLS, CDR2 YYNGEE.

This clone has a handful of counts. The V call is TRBV28, the J call TRBJ2-2, with 14 bases that match TRBD2. CDR1 MDHEN and CDR2 SYDVKM come from the germline V gene. This CDR3 has 16 amino acids. The V and J ends lost 6 bases and 6 bases, in that order; junction bases with no gene match: 6. CDR3 nucleotide sequence: TGTGCCAGCAGCAACCTGGGACTAGCGGGAGCCGGGGAGCTGTTTTTT. Its protein product is CASSNLGLAGAGELFF.

The V gene is TRBV6-5, the J gene TRBJ1-1; 7 bases are a match to TRBD1. The CDR3 contains 14 residues. The V gene's germline CDR1 is MNHEY and CDR2 SVGAGI. The ends lost 1 base at V and 8 bases at J; junction bases unmatched: 7. The CDR3 spells CASSYLPQGVEAFF. The DNA for the CDR3 is TGTGCCAGCAGTTACTTGCCGCAGGGGGTAGAAGCTTTCTTT.

The chain combines TRBV6-6 with TRBJ1-5; tentatively, D is TRBD1 (6 bases). Germline CDR1 reads MNHNY; CDR2 reads SVGAGI (reference sequence). The ends were cut back, 5 bases at V and 0 bases at J, with 11 bases in the middle. The CDR3 consists of 15 residues. The CDR3 protein is CASSPRTVSNQPQHF. The DNA of the CDR3 is TGTGCCAGCAGTCCTAGGACAGTTAGCAATCAGCCCCAGCATTTT.

This clone was seen just once. The chain joins TRBV7-9 to TRBJ2-3; D remains unclear. Per the germline V gene, CDR1 is SEHNR and CDR2 is FQNEAQ (reference sequence). Trimming shortened V by 0 bases and J by 4 bases, and 14 bases separated the two germline ends. This CDR3 is built from 16 residues. This CDR3 is CASSLAGRPPADTQYF. The CDR3 coding sequence is TGTGCCAGCAGCTTAGCTGGGCGACCCCCGGCAGATACGCAGTATTTT.

A few counts support this clone. The chain combines TRBV4-3 with TRBJ2-6; TRBD1 matches 10 bases. This CDR3 spans 18 amino acids. V lost 3 bases and J lost 0; bases outside the gene matches: 5. In germline, CDR1 is LGHNA, CDR2 YSLEER. The CDR3 bases are TGCGCCAGCAGCCATTGGACAGGGGGAATCTCTGGGGCCAACGTCCTGACTTTC. Encoded protein: CASSHWTGGISGANVLTF.

This chain links TRBV28 with TRBJ2-7, with no clear D. The CDR3 extends over 13 amino acids. The germline CDR1 and CDR2 sequences are MDHEN and SYDVKM. Trimming shortened V by 3 bases and J by 0 bases, and 6 bases separated the two germline ends. The DNA of the CDR3 is TGTGCCAGCAGTTTGGGCATCTCCTACGAGCAGTACTTC. Its translation is CASSLGISYEQYF.

J is TRBJ2-5 and V is TRBV6-5, with 9 bases identical to TRBD1. Near its end, the DNA agrees better with TRBJ2-7, so the J call may be wrong. The CDR3 totals 14 residues. Germline values: CDR1 MNHEY, CDR2 SVGAGI. DNA of the CDR3: TGTGCCAGCAGGGCACAGGGGGCTGCCTACGAGCAGTACTTC. Amino acid sequence: CASRAQGAAYEQYF.

This chain connects TRBV7-3 to TRBJ2-5; D might be TRBD2 (6 bases). Trimming left V 8 bases short and J 5 bases short, with 15 bases between. The CDR3 is 13 residues long. CDR1 and CDR2 from the germline V gene are SGHTA and FQGTGA. The CDR3 DNA reads as TGTGCCAGCGCCGGAGGGACCGACGAGACCCAGTACTTC. It yields the protein CASAGGTDETQYF.

This chain joins TRBV29-1 and TRBJ2-2; 7 positions agree with TRBD2. CDR1 and CDR2 from the germline V gene are SQVTM and ANQGSEA. CDR3 length equals 14 residues. V was pared by 2 bases and J by 5 bases, with 5 bases of the junction left unmatched. The CDR3 spells CSVESISGTGELFF. In DNA form, the CDR3 reads TGCAGCGTTGAATCGATTAGCGGGACCGGGGAGCTGTTTTTT.

Only a few counts were recorded for this clone. V usage is TRBV6-5 and J usage is TRBJ2-7; 12 bases are a match to TRBD2. Looked up from germline, CDR1 is MNHEY and CDR2 is SVGAGI. The CDR3 is 14 amino acids. V lost 6 bases to trimming and J lost 1 base; unmatched junction nucleotides: 1. In DNA form, the CDR3 reads TGTGCCAGCAGAGGACTAGCGGGGTCCTACGAGCAGTACTTC. Translating it yields CASRGLAGSYEQYF.

The chain joins TRBV18 to TRBJ1-1; the match to TRBD1 covers 8 bases. V was pared by 4 bases and J by 4 bases, with 5 bases of the junction left unmatched. This CDR3 spans 14 amino acids. Germline V gene lookup returns CDR1 KGHSH and CDR2 LQKENI. In DNA form, the CDR3 reads TGTGCCAGCTCACACGCGGACAGGGCCACTGAAGCTTTCTTT. Amino acids: CASSHADRATEAFF.

This clone is a singleton in its sample. This rearrangement joins TRBV14 to TRBJ1-2, with TRBD1 as a possible D gene (5 bases). The CDR3 totals 14 residues. The V gene's germline CDR1 is SGHDN and CDR2 FVKESK. The V end lost 7 bases, the J end lost 4 bases, and 16 bases lay between the germline ends. The CDR3 loop reads CASTGDGEFYGYTF. Here the CDR3 DNA reads TGTGCCAGCACGGGGGACGGGGAGTTCTATGGCTACACCTTC.

The chain has TRBV28 and TRBJ1-2; 12 nucleotides match TRBD1. The CDR3 has 15 amino acids. After removal of 2 bases from V and 3 bases from J, the junction contained 1 base not matched to a gene. Germline V gene lookup returns CDR1 MDHEN and CDR2 SYDVKM. The CDR3 DNA follows: TGTGCCAGCAGTTTAGGGACAGGGGGCTACTATGGCTACACCTTC. This encodes CASSLGTGGYYGYTF.

This clone occurred a few times. The chain couples TRBV5-6 to TRBJ2-1; TRBD2 might be the D (6 bases). CDR3 length: 13 amino acids. The germline V gene encodes CDR1 SGHDT and CDR2 YYEEEE. V dropped 2 bases and J dropped 5 bases, with 8 bases sitting between them. The CDR3 loop reads CASSFGRNNEQFF. Here the CDR3 DNA reads TGTGCCAGCAGCTTCGGGAGAAACAATGAGCAGTTCTTC.

In this sample, this clone turned up once. This chain connects TRBV10-2 to TRBJ2-7; 7 nucleotides line up with TRBD1. The J segment lost 2 bases and the V segment lost 10 bases, leaving 11 bases of the junction unmatched. Germline assignment: CDR1 WSHSY and CDR2 SAAADI. CDR3 length: 14 residues. In nucleotides, the CDR3 is TGCGCCACAAGGGACAGCCCCATAACCTACGAGCAGTACTTC. It translates to CATRDSPITYEQYF.

This clone has more than one count but fewer than ten. The chain carries TRBV7-3 and TRBJ2-1; 12 bases line up with TRBD2. Germline V lookup: CDR1 SGHTA, CDR2 FQGTGA. The length of the CDR3 is 19 residues. Trimming took 1 base from V and 8 from J; bases not matched to a gene: 15. Here the CDR3 reads CASSLIFASGRGCFYEQFF. The CDR3 DNA sequence: TGTGCCAGCAGCTTAATTTTTGCTAGCGGGAGGGGTTGTTTCTATGAGCAGTTCTTC.

V and J are TRBV4-2 and TRBJ2-6; TRBD2 matches at 13 bases. The CDR3 length is 18 residues. Germline CDR1 LGHNA, CDR2 YNFKEQ. The J segment lost 0 bases and the V segment lost 4 bases, leaving 3 bases of the junction unmatched. The CDR3: CASSPRTSGSSGANVLTF. CDR3 DNA: TGTGCCAGCAGCCCTAGGACTAGCGGGAGCTCTGGGGCCAACGTCCTGACTTTC.

This clone is a singleton in its sample. The chain links TRBV5-1 to TRBJ2-2; D unresolved. V was trimmed by 3 bases and J by 6 bases, leaving 6 bases between them. The length of the CDR3 is 12 residues. CDR1 SGHRS and CDR2 YFSETQ come from the germline V gene. As DNA, the CDR3 is TGCGCCAGCAGCTACAAAGCCGGGGAGCTGTTTTTT. Residues: CASSYKAGELFF.

The rearrangement joins TRBV27 to TRBJ1-1, with TRBD1 matching 9 bases. Germline trimming cut 3 bases from V and 7 bases from J; bases unmatched to any gene: 6. The CDR3 runs to 14 residues. The germline V gene encodes CDR1 MNHEY and CDR2 SMNVEV (reference sequence). DNA of the CDR3: TGTGCCAGCAGTTTCGGGACAGGGTGGAGTGAAGCTTTCTTT. It is translated as CASSFGTGWSEAFF.

As for this clone: This same CDR3 is encoded by further DNA sequences in the sample. This chain uses TRBV14 with TRBJ1-1; unclear D gene. Looked up from germline, CDR1 is SGHDN and CDR2 is FVKESK. The CDR3 is 13 amino acids. The germline V and J ends were trimmed by 3 bases and 5 bases, with 10 bases remaining between them. The DNA for the CDR3 is TGTGCCAGCAGCCAGTCCCCTCGGACTGAAGCTTTCTTT. Translated: CASSQSPRTEAFF.